A single sample is the source of the 32 T cell receptor beta chains below, sequenced in a study of blood T cell repertoires in COVID-19. Clones were read by immunoSEQ multiplex PCR, and TCRdb kept only the in-frame ones, dropping some. The profile shows 95,000 to 100,000 clones, approximately 86% of them singletons. Sequences were obtained from peripheral blood. The source is a man at least 80 years old with acute or convalescent COVID-19.

The chain combines TRBV7-9 with TRBJ2-2, with 9 positions matching TRBD1. Germline-derived CDR1 and CDR2 are SEHNR and FQNEAQ (reference sequence). The CDR3 spans 15 residues. V was clipped by 5 bases and J by 3 bases; unmatched bases: 4. The CDR3 spells CASSMGQGHTGELFF. The DNA for the CDR3 is TGTGCCAGCAGCATGGGACAGGGACACACCGGGGAGCTGTTTTTT.

The rearrangement links TRBV28 to TRBJ2-2; D is unresolved. The V gene lost 5 bases and the J gene lost 0 bases, with 7 bases spanning the gap. The CDR3 has 14 amino acids. Germline loops: CDR1 MDHEN, CDR2 SYDVKM. Here the CDR3 DNA reads TGTGCCAGCAGTCCCCCAGCGAACACCGGGGAGCTGTTTTTT. Translating gives CASSPPANTGELFF. The complete variable domain, with remaining parts taken from reference TRBV28 and TRBJ2-2, reads DVKVTQSSRYLVKRTGEKVFLECVQDMDHENMFWYRQDPGLGLRLIYFSYDVKMKEKGDIPEGYSVSREKKERFSLILESASTNQTSMYLCASSPPANTGELFFGEGSRLTVL.

V usage is TRBV28 and J usage is TRBJ1-2, with TRBD1 matching 9 bases. V dropped 2 bases and J dropped 4; count of bases not matched to a gene: 8. The CDR3 consists of 16 residues. Germline CDR1 MDHEN, CDR2 SYDVKM. The CDR3: CASSLGDRVLGYGYTF. The CDR3 region has the DNA TGTGCCAGCAGTTTAGGGGACAGGGTCTTGGGCTATGGCTACACCTTC.

This chain links TRBV5-6 with TRBJ2-7, with D possibly being TRBD1 (5 bases). Germline V gene sequence: CDR1 SGHDT, CDR2 YYEEEE. V was pared by 4 bases and J by 2 bases, with 7 bases between. The CDR3 consists of 12 residues. The CDR3 DNA reads TGTGCCAGCAGCAGGACACCCTACGAGCAGTACTTC. Translation: CASSRTPYEQYF.

The CDR3 DNA reads TGCAGTGCCGGTGAGGGCTACGAGCAGTACTTC. It yields the protein CSAGEGYEQYF. The V call is TRBV20-1, the J call TRBJ2-7; tentatively, D is TRBD2 (5 bases). Trimming removed 6 bases at V and 3 bases at J, with 9 bases between. There are 11 residues in the CDR3. The germline V gene encodes CDR1 DFQATT and CDR2 SNEGSKA (reference sequence).

The V gene is TRBV19, the J gene TRBJ2-5, with 8 positions matching TRBD2. The CDR3 is 15 amino acids. Germline assignment: CDR1 LNHDA and CDR2 SQIVND (reference sequence). The V segment lost 4 bases and the J segment 3 bases; nucleotides outside the gene matches: 7. CDR3 sequence (DNA): TGTGCCAGTAGTACCGGGAGGGGGGGGAAAGAGACCCAGTACTTC. Its protein product is CASSTGRGGKETQYF.

V usage is TRBV5-4 and J usage is TRBJ2-5, with D hard to call. CDR1 and CDR2 (germline): SGHNT, YYREEE (reference sequence). This CDR3 is 13 amino acids long. V lost 1 base and J lost 5, with 9 bases in between. CDR3 sequence: CASSLTNGETQYF. As DNA, the CDR3 is TGTGCCAGCAGCTTGACTAATGGGGAGACCCAGTACTTC.

This CDR3 reads CAWSVSRAGGNTIYF. The CDR3 DNA reads TGTGCCTGGAGTGTATCCAGGGCCGGAGGAAACACCATATATTTT. The V and J genes are TRBV30 and TRBJ1-3; a weak D match, TRBD1 (5 bases). Trimming removed 0 bases from V and 4 bases from J, with 13 bases in between. Germline values: CDR1 GTSNPN, CDR2 SVGIG (reference sequence). There are 15 residues in the CDR3.

This rearrangement joins TRBV30 to TRBJ2-3; 10 positions agree with TRBD2. From germline, CDR1 is GTSNPN and CDR2 SVGIG (reference sequence). V shed 0 bases, J shed 3 bases, and the junction held 6 bases outside the gene matches. The CDR3 length is 16 residues. The CDR3, as DNA: TGTGCCTGGAGTGTAGCAAGGACTAGCGGTACAGATACGCAGTATTTT. Translation: CAWSVARTSGTDTQYF. The full variable domain, its missing parts supplied by reference TRBV30 and TRBJ2-3, is SQTIHQWPATLVQPVGSPLSLECTVEGTSNPNLYWYRQAAGRGLQLLFYSVGIGQISSEVPQNLSASRPQDRQFILSSKKLLLSDSGFYLCAWSVARTSGTDTQYFGPGTRLTVL.

This clone has only one observation. The V call is TRBV11-3, the J call TRBJ2-1, with 11 nucleotides matching TRBD2. V was pared by 5 bases and J by 5 bases, with 5 bases of the junction left unmatched. This CDR3 region has 15 residues. Germline-derived CDR1 and CDR2 are SGHNT and YENEEA. CDR3: CASSVSGRGDNEQFF. CDR3 in DNA: TGTGCCAGCAGCGTTAGCGGGAGGGGAGACAATGAGCAGTTCTTC.

The rearrangement joins TRBV7-8 to TRBJ2-7, with 8 nucleotides matching TRBD1. J lost 4 bases, V lost 2 bases, and 7 bases had no gene match. The CDR3 totals 15 residues. Germline V CDR1 and CDR2: SGHVS, FQNEAQ. CDR3 sequence (DNA): TGTGCCAGCAGCTTAAGAACAGGGGGACATTACGAGCAGTACTTC. Translating gives CASSLRTGGHYEQYF.

This rearrangement joins TRBV7-2 to TRBJ2-4; tentative D call: TRBD2 (7 bases). Germline V CDR1 and CDR2: SGHTA, FQGNSA. Trimming shortened V by 5 bases and J by 5 bases, and 16 bases separated the two germline ends. The CDR3 runs to 15 residues. CDR3 nucleotide sequence: TGTGCCAGCAGCCCTATCCGGGGGGCGCAAAACATTCAGTACTTC. This translates into CASSPIRGAQNIQYF.

As for this clone: Other DNA sequences in the sample encode the same CDR3. The chain recombines TRBV7-9 with TRBJ1-1; a weak D match, TRBD1 (6 bases). V was cut by 5 bases and J by 1 base, with 8 bases left in between. Germline loops: CDR1 SEHNR, CDR2 FQNEAQ (reference sequence). CDR3 size: 13 residues. CDR3 bases: TGTGCCAGCAGCAGGACAGCGAACACTGAAGCTTTCTTT. This sequence encodes CASSRTANTEAFF.

This chain links TRBV9 with TRBJ2-7; a weak D match, TRBD2 (5 bases). CDR3 length: 13 residues. V lost 0 bases, J lost 6 bases, and 10 bases lay in between. Germline V gene lookup returns CDR1 SGDLS and CDR2 YYNGEE. The CDR3 region has the DNA TGTGCCAGCAGCGTAGGTTTAGGGAGCGAGCAGTACTTC. It yields the protein CASSVGLGSEQYF.

The gene calls are TRBV2 and TRBJ2-3; the D gene is possibly TRBD2 (5 bases). CDR3 length equals 14 residues. V was clipped by 6 bases and J by 3 bases, with 13 bases between them. Germline V gene lookup returns CDR1 SNHLY and CDR2 FYNNEI. The DNA for the CDR3 is TGTGCCAGCAGGGACCCGGGATTTACAGATACGCAGTATTTT. Its protein product is CASRDPGFTDTQYF.

This chain links TRBV2 with TRBJ2-7, with TRBD1 as a possible D gene (5 bases). V was clipped by 8 bases and J by 6 bases, with 17 bases between them. The CDR3 extends over 13 amino acids. Germline assignment: CDR1 SNHLY and CDR2 FYNNEI. CDR3 sequence reads: CASSRGTLAEQYF. For the CDR3, the DNA is TGTGCCAGCTCTAGGGGTACCCTTGCCGAGCAGTACTTC.

This chain connects TRBV6-5 to TRBJ1-1; 8 bases agree with TRBD1. Germline V CDR1 and CDR2: MNHEY, SVGAGI. V dropped 6 bases and J dropped 5; count of bases not matched to a gene: 5. This CDR3 is 13 amino acids long. Here the CDR3 DNA reads TGTGCCAGCAGGACAGGGGAGGATACTGAAGCTTTCTTT. As protein: CASRTGEDTEAFF.

The chain employs TRBV5-1 and TRBJ2-3, with a weak D call TRBD1 (6 bases). From germline, CDR1 is SGHRS and CDR2 YFSETQ. The CDR3 loop spans 16 amino acids. V shed 0 bases and J shed 2 bases, with 13 bases lying between them. The CDR3 is CASSLAGQSHTDTQYF. DNA for the CDR3: TGCGCCAGCAGCTTGGCCGGACAGAGTCACACAGATACGCAGTATTTT. The full variable domain, rest sourced from reference TRBV5-1 and TRBJ2-3, is KAGVTQTPRYLIKTRGQQVTLSCSPISGHRSVSWYQQTPGQGLQFLFEYFSETQRNKGNFPGRFSGRQFSNSRSEMNVSTLELGDSALYLCASSLAGQSHTDTQYFGPGTRLTVL.

The gene calls are TRBV5-8 and TRBJ1-1; D may be TRBD1 (5 bases). The V and J ends lost 0 bases and 1 base respectively, with 19 bases between them. In germline, CDR1 is SGHTS, CDR2 YDEGEE. The CDR3 runs to 18 residues. CDR3 protein: CASSLVASAGPPNTEAFF. CDR3 nucleotide sequence: TGTGCCAGCAGCTTGGTGGCCTCGGCAGGGCCCCCGAACACTGAAGCTTTCTTT.

This sequence joins TRBV6-5 and TRBJ2-1; a possible D gene is TRBD2 (6 bases). The CDR3 length is 13 residues. V dropped 6 bases and J dropped 12 bases, with 18 bases sitting between them. Germline V gives CDR1 MNHEY, CDR2 SVGAGI. CDR3 amino acids: CASRNTGTHGQFF. The CDR3 bases are TGTGCCAGCAGAAACACCGGGACTCACGGGCAGTTCTTC.

This sequence joins TRBV5-1 and TRBJ1-4; 7 bases fit TRBD1. Germline loops: CDR1 SGHRS, CDR2 YFSETQ. Trimming cost V 0 bases and J 5 bases; bases outside gene matches: 7. The CDR3 is made up of 16 amino acids. The CDR3 loop is CASSLGTDRDNEKLFF. The CDR3 DNA follows: TGCGCCAGCAGCTTGGGAACTGACAGGGACAATGAAAAACTGTTTTTT.

The DNA for the CDR3 is TGTGCCATCAGTGAGTCTGAGGGAAATGAGCAGTTCTTC. This translates into CAISESEGNEQFF. The V call is TRBV10-3, the J call TRBJ2-1, with D possibly TRBD2 on 5 matching bases. Trimming pared 0 bases from V and 7 bases from J, leaving 7 bases between. The CDR3 runs 13 residues. Germline values: CDR1 ENHRY, CDR2 SYGVKD.

The genes are TRBV6-6 and TRBJ2-2; 7 bases fit TRBD1. The V gene's germline CDR1 is MNHNY and CDR2 SVGAGI (reference sequence). Unmatched junction bases numbered 13, after V lost 6 bases and J lost 6 bases. This CDR3 has 16 residues. The CDR3: CASSLSNRGGAGELFF. The CDR3 bases are TGTGCCAGCAGCCTCTCTAACAGGGGTGGAGCCGGGGAGCTGTTTTTT.

The chain has TRBV3-1 (or the pseudogene TRBV3-2) and TRBJ1-5; TRBD1 agrees at 8 bases. In germline, CDR1 is LGHDT, CDR2 YNNKEL (reference sequence). Trimming at V came to 3 bases and at J to 3 bases, leaving 1 base not matched to a gene. The length of the CDR3 is 14 residues. The chain's CDR3 is CASSQTGDNQPQHF. The CDR3, as DNA: TGTGCCAGCAGCCAGACAGGGGACAATCAGCCCCAGCATTTT.

The chain is built from TRBV28 and TRBJ1-2; TRBD1 is a possible D gene (6 bases). The ends were cut back, 4 bases at V and 8 bases at J, with 11 bases in the middle. Germline assignment: CDR1 MDHEN and CDR2 SYDVKM. The CDR3 runs 12 residues. Here the CDR3 DNA reads TGTGCCAGCAGTTGGACAGTAGAAGGCTACACCTTC. Protein sequence: CASSWTVEGYTF.

This sequence joins TRBV5-1 and TRBJ1-5, with TRBD1 as a possible D gene (6 bases). V lost 1 base and J lost 5, with 13 bases in between. Germline V gene lookup returns CDR1 SGHRS and CDR2 YFSETQ. The CDR3 loop spans 15 amino acids. CDR3 protein: CASSLTAGEHQPQHF. CDR3 coding DNA: TGCGCCAGCAGCTTGACGGCAGGGGAGCATCAGCCCCAGCATTTT.

This clone was observed once. The genes are TRBV19 and TRBJ1-1, with TRBD1 matching 7 bases. The germline gives CDR1 LNHDA, CDR2 SQIVND (reference sequence). The length of the CDR3 is 15 residues. After removal of 3 bases from V and 5 bases from J, the junction contained 9 bases not matched to a gene. CDR3 DNA sequence: TGTGCCAGTAGTATGCGACAGGGTGGTGGGACTGAAGCTTTCTTT. It yields the protein CASSMRQGGGTEAFF.

This clone was seen just once. This chain's CDR3 is CAISAAGLTEVDTEAFF. In DNA, the CDR3 is TGTGCCATCAGTGCCGCGGGCCTCACGGAGGTGGACACTGAAGCTTTCTTT. V usage is TRBV10-3 and J usage is TRBJ1-1; the D is unclear. V was shortened by 4 bases and J by 3 bases, with 21 bases between the two germline ends. Germline V gives CDR1 ENHRY, CDR2 SYGVKD. CDR3 length: 17 amino acids.

The rearrangement joins TRBV9 to TRBJ1-3; 7 bases map to TRBD1. CDR1 and CDR2 (germline): SGDLS, YYNGEE. This CDR3 contains 16 residues. With 3 bases clipped from V and 0 bases from J, the junction kept 6 bases outside the gene matches. Written as DNA, the CDR3 is TGTGCCAGCAGCGGTACCAACAGGGGCTCTGGAAACACCATATATTTT. It specifies CASSGTNRGSGNTIYF.

This clone was found a few times. The chain combines TRBV13 with TRBJ1-4; D remains unclear. V gave up 8 bases and J gave up 8 bases, with 18 bases separating them. CDR1 and CDR2 from the germline V gene are PRHDT and FYEKMQ (reference sequence). The CDR3 sequence is 14 residues long. CDR3 sequence reads: CASQFWAAGEKLFF. The CDR3, as DNA: TGTGCCAGCCAGTTTTGGGCAGCGGGGGAAAAACTGTTTTTT.

V is TRBV5-4 and J is TRBJ2-1, with D possibly being TRBD2 (6 bases). The V gene lost 0 bases and the J gene lost 0 bases, with 10 bases spanning the gap. The germline V gene encodes CDR1 SGHNT and CDR2 YYREEE (reference sequence). This CDR3 is built from 16 residues. The CDR3 spells CASSLEGLNSYNEQFF. In nucleotides, the CDR3 is TGTGCCAGCAGCTTGGAGGGACTTAACTCCTACAATGAGCAGTTCTTC. The variable domain in full, completed from reference TRBV5-4 and TRBJ2-1, reads ETGVTQSPTHLIKTRGQQVTLRCSSQSGHNTVSWYQQALGQGPQFIFQYYREEENGRGNFPPRFSGLQFPNYSSELNVNALELDDSALYLCASSLEGLNSYNEQFFGPGTRLTVL.

The CDR3 sequence is CASSQVSHQTAPVTEAFF. CDR3 sequence (DNA): TGCGCCAGCAGCCAAGTAAGTCACCAAACTGCCCCGGTAACTGAAGCTTTCTTT. V is TRBV4-1 and J is TRBJ1-1, with no clear D. From germline, CDR1 is MGHRA and CDR2 YSYEKL. The CDR3 runs 18 residues. Trimming cost V 1 base and J 5 bases, with 23 bases left between them.